The entry below gives a single T cell receptor beta chain sequence along with its context. It lacks a known antigen. Base qualities are missing; no much larger clone stands one base away. The data originate from a study of T cell responses to AZD1222 COVID-19 vaccine (dated by TCRdb to the early 2020s). In the study overall: TCR sequencing was performed for 233 trial participants, of whom about 200 were given two doses of AZD1222 and around 25 were given two doses of MenACWY control vaccine. Trial participants were enrolled by age into 18-55, 56-69 and 70-plus year subgroups, with roughly 160, 29 and 62 TCR-sequenced participants respectively. Broader findings and caveats from the paper: The 56-69-year group was small, and its depth increase did not reach significance, likely because of low power. Conclusions about previously exposed vaccinees were limited because only six AZD1222 recipients were SARS-CoV-2 seropositive at baseline. The vaccine-associated CD4 TCRs covered the entire spike protein, and the dominant responses fell in regions 160-218 and 743-854. Epitopes outside the regions mutated in the B.1.351 and B.1.1.7 variants were reportedly recognized by nearly half of the unique spike-specific TCRs. Participants were mostly white British, with more females than males. The authors suggested clonal diversity may have been underestimated. Because no day 14 peak-response samples were available, repertoires were characterized only after the peak T cell response. After two AZD1222 doses, spike-specific TCR breadth and depth were significantly higher than at day 0 and than in MenACWY recipients.

The time point label of this sample denotes: about 28 days (+/-7) after the second vaccine dose. AZD1222 recipients given second doses at about 4 weeks or at about 12 weeks were pooled, since spike-specific TCR depth and breadth were not found to differ between the two schedules. Samples from vaccinated people were obtained from the UK trials COV001 and COV002, which included a single-blind randomized controlled phase 2/3 trial of AZD1222 (ChAdOx1 nCoV-19) in healthy adults. For TCRbeta chain sequencing, PBMC samples were collected from trial participants at day 0 and at day 28 after the second dose. Including the terminal cysteine and phenylalanine, the CDR3 comprises 15 residues. Only the CDR3 region is kept as DNA, spanning 45 bases read in frame from base 1. According to the germline V gene, CDR1 reads SGDLS and CDR2 reads YYNGEE. V loses 0 bases, J loses 3 bases, and the germline ends lie 12 bases apart.

The CDR3 regions of human TCRbeta chains were analyzed by immunosequencing. The source study handled its data this way. TCRs in the repertoires were compared against a reference library of SARS-CoV-2-specific TCRs that had been generated with the MIRA antigen-specificity platform. Breadth meant the fraction of unique TCRs that were SARS-CoV-2-associated, whereas depth meant the fraction of total T cells that were SARS-CoV-2-associated. Using the MIRA data, each spike-specific TCR was assigned both to the spike region to which the TCR was reactive and to a CD4 or CD8 class. Log10-transformed breadth and depth values were compared by one-way ANOVA with Sidak's multiple comparisons tests. This immuneACCESS table, as held by TCRdb, lists in-frame sequences with V and J called but not all clones. Of the missing ones, under half trace to an unresolved V gene in checked studies; the others have no known cause. V, J and clone size are those of that table, while D and trimming were read from the DNA. The sample profile shows roughly 80,000 clones; approximately 90% of them were found once. The top ten clonotypes cover about 8% of the sample.

The V gene is TRBV9 and the J gene is TRBJ2-5, with the D gene not confidently named. The source was peripheral blood, collected 28 days after the second AZD1222 dose. This sequence originates from an adult who received the AZD1222 COVID-19 vaccine. The base sequence is TGTGCCAGCAGCGTAGCTGGTATACAGAAAGAGACCCAGTACTTC. Its protein is CASSVAGIQKETQYF.